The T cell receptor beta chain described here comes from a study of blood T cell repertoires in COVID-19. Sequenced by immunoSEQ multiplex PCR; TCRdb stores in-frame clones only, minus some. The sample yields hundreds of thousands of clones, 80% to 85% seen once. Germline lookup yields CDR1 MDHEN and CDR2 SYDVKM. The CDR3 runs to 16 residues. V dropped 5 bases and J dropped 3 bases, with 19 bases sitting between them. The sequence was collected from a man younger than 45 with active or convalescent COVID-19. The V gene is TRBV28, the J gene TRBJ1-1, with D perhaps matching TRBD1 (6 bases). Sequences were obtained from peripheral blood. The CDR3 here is CASSPTGPGEDTEAFF. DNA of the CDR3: TGTGCCAGCAGTCCTACGGGACCAGGGGAAGACACTGAAGCTTTCTTT.